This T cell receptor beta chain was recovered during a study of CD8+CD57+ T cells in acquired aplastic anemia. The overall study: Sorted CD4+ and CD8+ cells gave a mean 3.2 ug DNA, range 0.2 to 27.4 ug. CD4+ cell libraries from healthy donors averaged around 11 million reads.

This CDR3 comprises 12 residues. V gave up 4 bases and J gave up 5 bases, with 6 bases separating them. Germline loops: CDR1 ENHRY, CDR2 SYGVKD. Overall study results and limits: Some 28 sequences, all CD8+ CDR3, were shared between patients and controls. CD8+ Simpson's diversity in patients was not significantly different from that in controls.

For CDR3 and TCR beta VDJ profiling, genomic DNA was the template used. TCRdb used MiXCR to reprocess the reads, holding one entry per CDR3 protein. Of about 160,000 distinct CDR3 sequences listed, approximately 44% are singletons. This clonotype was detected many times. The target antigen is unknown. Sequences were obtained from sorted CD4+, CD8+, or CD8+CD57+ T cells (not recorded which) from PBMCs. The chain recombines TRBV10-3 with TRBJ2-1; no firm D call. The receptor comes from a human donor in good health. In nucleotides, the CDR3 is TGTGCCATCAGTGGGCAAAACAATGAGCAGTTCTTC. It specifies CAISGQNNEQFF.